The present TCR beta chain was sequenced within a study of shared clonotypes between healthy human individuals. The CDR3 has 16 amino acids. Germline loops: CDR1 MDHEN, CDR2 SYDVKM. Trimming removed 6 bases from V and 0 bases from J; junction bases left unmatched: 8. Assay used: immunoSEQ multiplex PCR; TCRdb lists only in-frame clones, some missing. The data contain 2 million to 2.5 million clones, about 94% of them singletons. Donors had no recently reported acute infections or vaccinations and were HIV-negative. The clonotype comes from a man younger than 35 in good health. The specimen was naive CD4+ T cells sorted from blood. As to subset: CD45RA+ positively selected. This sequence joins TRBV28 and TRBJ2-3; TRBD2 agrees at 8 bases. CDR3 region: CASSPPPGGSTDTQYF. As DNA, the CDR3 is TGTGCCAGCAGCCCACCTCCGGGGGGGAGCACAGATACGCAGTATTTT. Full variable domain (rest looked up from reference TRBV28 and TRBJ2-3): DVKVTQSSRYLVKRTGEKVFLECVQDMDHENMFWYRQDPGLGLRLIYFSYDVKMKEKGDIPEGYSVSREKKERFSLILESASTNQTSMYLCASSPPPGGSTDTQYFGPGTRLTVL.